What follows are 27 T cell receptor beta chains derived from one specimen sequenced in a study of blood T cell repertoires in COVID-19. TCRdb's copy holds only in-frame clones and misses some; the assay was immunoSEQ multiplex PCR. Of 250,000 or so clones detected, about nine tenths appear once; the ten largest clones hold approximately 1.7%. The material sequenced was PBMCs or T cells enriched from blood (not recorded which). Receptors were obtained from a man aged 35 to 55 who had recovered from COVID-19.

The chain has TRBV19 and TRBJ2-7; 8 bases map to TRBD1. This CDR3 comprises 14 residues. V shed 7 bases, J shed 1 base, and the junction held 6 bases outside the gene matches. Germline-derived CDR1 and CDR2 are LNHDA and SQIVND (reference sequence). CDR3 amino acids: CASKPTGVSYEQYF. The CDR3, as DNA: TGTGCCAGTAAACCGACAGGGGTGTCCTACGAGCAGTACTTC.

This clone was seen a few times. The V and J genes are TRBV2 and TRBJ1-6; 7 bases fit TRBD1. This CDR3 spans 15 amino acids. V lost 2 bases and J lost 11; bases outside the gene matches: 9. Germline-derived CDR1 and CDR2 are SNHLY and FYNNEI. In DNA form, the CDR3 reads TGTGCCAGCAGTGAAAGGTCGCAGGGGGTTCCACCCCTCCACTTT. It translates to CASSERSQGVPPLHF.

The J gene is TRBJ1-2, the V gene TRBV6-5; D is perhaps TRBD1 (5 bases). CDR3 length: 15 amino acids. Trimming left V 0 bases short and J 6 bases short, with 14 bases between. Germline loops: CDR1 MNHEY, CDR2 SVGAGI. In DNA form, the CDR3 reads TGTGCCAGCAGTTACTCGATTGGCGGGGGTAATGGCTACACCTTC. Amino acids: CASSYSIGGGNGYTF.

The CDR3 loop reads CATNEFRGTTGELFF. The CDR3 DNA is TGCGCCACCAACGAGTTCAGGGGTACCACCGGGGAGCTGTTTTTT. The chain recombines TRBV5-1 with TRBJ2-2; possible D gene TRBD1, 6 bases. CDR1 SGHRS and CDR2 YFSETQ come from the germline V gene. This CDR3 is built from 15 residues. Deletions cut 9 bases from V and 4 bases from J, with 19 bases between.

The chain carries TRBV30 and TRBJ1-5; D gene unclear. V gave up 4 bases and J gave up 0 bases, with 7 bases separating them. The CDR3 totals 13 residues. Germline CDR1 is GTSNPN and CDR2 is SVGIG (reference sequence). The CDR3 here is CAWTEDSNQPQHF. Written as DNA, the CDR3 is TGTGCCTGGACAGAGGATAGCAATCAGCCCCAGCATTTT.

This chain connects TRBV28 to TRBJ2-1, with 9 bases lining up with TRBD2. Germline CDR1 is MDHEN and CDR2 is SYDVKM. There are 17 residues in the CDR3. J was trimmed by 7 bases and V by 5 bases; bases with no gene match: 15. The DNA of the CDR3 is TGTGCCAGCAGTCCCCACCCCGGGGCTAGCGGGACAAATGAGCAGTTCTTC. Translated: CASSPHPGASGTNEQFF.

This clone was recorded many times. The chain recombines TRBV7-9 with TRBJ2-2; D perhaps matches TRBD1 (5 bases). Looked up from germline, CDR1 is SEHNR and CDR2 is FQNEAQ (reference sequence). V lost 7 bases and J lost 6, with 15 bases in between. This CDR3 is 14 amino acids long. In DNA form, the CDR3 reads TGTGCCAGCACTCAGGGTTTAGTAGCCGGGGAGCTGTTTTTT. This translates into CASTQGLVAGELFF.

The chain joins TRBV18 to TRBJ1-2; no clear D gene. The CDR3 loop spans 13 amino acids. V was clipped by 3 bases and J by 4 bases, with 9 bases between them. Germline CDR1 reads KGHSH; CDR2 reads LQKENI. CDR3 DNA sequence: TGTGCCAGCTCACCTTCCGAGGGCTATGGCTACACCTTC. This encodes CASSPSEGYGYTF. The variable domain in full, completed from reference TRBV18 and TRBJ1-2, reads NAGVMQNPRHLVRRRGQEARLRCSPMKGHSHVYWYRQLPEEGLKFMVYLQKENIIDESGMPKERFSAEFPKEGPSILRIQQVVRGDSAAYFCASSPSEGYGYTFGSGTRLTVV.

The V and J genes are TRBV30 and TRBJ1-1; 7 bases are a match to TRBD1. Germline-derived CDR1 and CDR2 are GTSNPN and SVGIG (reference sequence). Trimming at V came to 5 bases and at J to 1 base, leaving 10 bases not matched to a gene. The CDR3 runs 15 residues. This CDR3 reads CAWGRTAGGNTEAFF. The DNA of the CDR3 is TGTGCCTGGGGGAGGACTGCAGGGGGGAACACTGAAGCTTTCTTT.

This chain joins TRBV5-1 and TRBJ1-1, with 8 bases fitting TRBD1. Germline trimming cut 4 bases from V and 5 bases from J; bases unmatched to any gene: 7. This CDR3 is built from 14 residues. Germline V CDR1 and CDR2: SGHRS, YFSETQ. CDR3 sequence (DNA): TGCGCCAGCAGCCAGACAGGGGATGGGACTGAAGCTTTCTTT. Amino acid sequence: CASSQTGDGTEAFF.

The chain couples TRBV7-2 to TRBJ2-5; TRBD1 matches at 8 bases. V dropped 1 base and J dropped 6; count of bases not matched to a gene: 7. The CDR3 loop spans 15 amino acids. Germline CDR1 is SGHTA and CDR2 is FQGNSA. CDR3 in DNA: TGTGCCAGCAGCTTAGAATCAGGGGGCTGGAAGACCCAGTACTTC. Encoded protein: CASSLESGGWKTQYF.

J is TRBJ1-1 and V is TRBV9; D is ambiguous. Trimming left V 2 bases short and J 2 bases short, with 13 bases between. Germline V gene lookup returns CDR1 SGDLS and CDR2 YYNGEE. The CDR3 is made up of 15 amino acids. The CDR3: CASSVSREINTEAFF. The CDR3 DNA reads TGTGCCAGCAGCGTCAGTCGGGAAATAAACACTGAAGCTTTCTTT.

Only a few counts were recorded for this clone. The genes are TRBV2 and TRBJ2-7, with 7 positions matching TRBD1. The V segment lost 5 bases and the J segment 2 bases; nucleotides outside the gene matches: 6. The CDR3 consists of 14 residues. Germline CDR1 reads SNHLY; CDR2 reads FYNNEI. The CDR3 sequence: CASSTQGSAYEQYF. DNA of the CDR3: TGTGCCAGCAGTACACAGGGGTCGGCCTACGAGCAGTACTTC. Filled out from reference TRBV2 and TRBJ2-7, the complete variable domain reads EPEVTQTPSHQVTQMGQEVILRCVPISNHLYFYWYRQILGQKVEFLVSFYNNEISEKSEIFDDQFSVERPDGSNFTLKIRSTKLEDSAMYFCASSTQGSAYEQYFGPGTRLTVT.

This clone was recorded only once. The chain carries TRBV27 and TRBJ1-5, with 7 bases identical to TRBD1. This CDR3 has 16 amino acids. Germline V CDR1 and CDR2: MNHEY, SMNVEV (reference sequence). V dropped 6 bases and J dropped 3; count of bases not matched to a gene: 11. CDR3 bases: TGTGCCAGCAGCTCGGTGGGGACAGAGTACAATCAGCCCCAGCATTTT. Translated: CASSSVGTEYNQPQHF.

The CDR3 sequence is CASKPTLGSGVEQFF. The CDR3, as DNA: TGTGCCAGCAAACCCACTCTCGGGAGCGGAGTTGAGCAGTTCTTC. This chain links TRBV28 with TRBJ2-1; D is perhaps TRBD2 (6 bases). CDR3 size: 15 residues. The germline V gene has CDR1 MDHEN and CDR2 SYDVKM. Trimming stripped 7 bases from V and 9 bases from J, with 22 bases between.

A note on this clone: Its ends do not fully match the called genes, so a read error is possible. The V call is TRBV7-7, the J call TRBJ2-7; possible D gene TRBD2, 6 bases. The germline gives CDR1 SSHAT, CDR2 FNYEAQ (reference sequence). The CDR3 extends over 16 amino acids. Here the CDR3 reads CASSLGPRGSSYEQYF. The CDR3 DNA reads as TGTGCTAGCAGCTTAGGCCCCCGGGGGAGCTCCTACGAGCAGTACTTC.

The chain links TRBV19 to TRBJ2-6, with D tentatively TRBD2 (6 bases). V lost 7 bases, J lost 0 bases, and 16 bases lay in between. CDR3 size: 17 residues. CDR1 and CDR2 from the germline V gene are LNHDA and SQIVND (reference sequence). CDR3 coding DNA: TGTGCCAGTACCATGACTAGGAATCCCTCTGGGGCCAACGTCCTGACTTTC. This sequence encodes CASTMTRNPSGANVLTF.

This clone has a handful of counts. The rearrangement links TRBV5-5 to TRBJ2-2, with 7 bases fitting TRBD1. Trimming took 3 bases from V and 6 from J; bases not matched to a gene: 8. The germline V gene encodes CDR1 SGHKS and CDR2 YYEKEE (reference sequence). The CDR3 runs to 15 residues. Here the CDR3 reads CASSYRQGDSGELFF. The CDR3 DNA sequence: TGTGCCAGCAGCTACCGACAGGGAGATTCCGGGGAGCTGTTTTTT. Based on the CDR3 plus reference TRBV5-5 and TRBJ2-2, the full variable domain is DAGVTQSPTHLIKTRGQQVTLRCSPISGHKSVSWYQQVLGQGPQFIFQYYEKEERGRGNFPDRFSARQFPNYSSELNVNALLLGDSALYLCASSYRQGDSGELFFGEGSRLTVL.

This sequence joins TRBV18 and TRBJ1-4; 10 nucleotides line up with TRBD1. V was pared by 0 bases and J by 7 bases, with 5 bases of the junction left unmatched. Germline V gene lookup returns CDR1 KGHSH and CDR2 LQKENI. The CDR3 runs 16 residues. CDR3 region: CASSPPGTGVSEKLFF. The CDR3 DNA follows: TGTGCCAGCTCACCACCCGGGACAGGGGTCTCTGAAAAACTGTTTTTT.

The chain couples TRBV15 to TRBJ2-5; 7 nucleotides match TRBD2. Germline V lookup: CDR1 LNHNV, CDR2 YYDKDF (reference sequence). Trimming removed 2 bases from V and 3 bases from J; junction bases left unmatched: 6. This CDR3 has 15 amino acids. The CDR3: CATSRRPSGEETQYF. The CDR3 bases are TGTGCCACCAGCAGAAGGCCCAGCGGGGAAGAGACCCAGTACTTC. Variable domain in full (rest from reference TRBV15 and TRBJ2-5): DAMVIQNPRYQVTQFGKPVTLSCSQTLNHNVMYWYQQKSSQAPKLLFHYYDKDFNNEADTPDNFQSRRPNTSFCFLDIRSPGLGDTAMYLCATSRRPSGEETQYFGPGTRLLVL.

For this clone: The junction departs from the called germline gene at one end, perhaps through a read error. The CDR3 nucleotides read TGTGCCAGCAGTTTGAGTGCGGGGAGGGGACCTTTC. This encodes CASSLSAGRGPF. The rearrangement links TRBV12-3 or TRBV12-4 to TRBJ2-6; TRBD2 matches at 7 bases. The CDR3 spans 12 residues.

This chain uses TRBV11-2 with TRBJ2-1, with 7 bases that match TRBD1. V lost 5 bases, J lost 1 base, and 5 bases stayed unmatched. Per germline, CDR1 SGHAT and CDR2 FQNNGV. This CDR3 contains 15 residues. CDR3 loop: CASSRDSRSYNEQFF. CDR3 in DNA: TGTGCCAGCAGCCGGGACAGCCGGTCCTACAATGAGCAGTTCTTC.

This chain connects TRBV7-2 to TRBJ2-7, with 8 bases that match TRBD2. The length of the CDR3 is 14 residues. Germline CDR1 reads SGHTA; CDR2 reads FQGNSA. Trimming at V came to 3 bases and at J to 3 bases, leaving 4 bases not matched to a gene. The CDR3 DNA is TGTGCCAGCAGCTTTCTAGCGGGCTACTACGAGCAGTACTTC. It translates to CASSFLAGYYEQYF.

CDR3 protein: CASSLARLAGTQETQYF. The DNA for the CDR3 is TGTGCCAGCAGCTTAGCGCGACTAGCGGGGACCCAAGAGACCCAGTACTTC. The chain combines TRBV7-2 with TRBJ2-5; 11 bases align to TRBD2. The CDR3 consists of 17 residues. Germline V gives CDR1 SGHTA, CDR2 FQGNSA. V was pared by 0 bases and J by 1 base, with 4 bases of the junction left unmatched.

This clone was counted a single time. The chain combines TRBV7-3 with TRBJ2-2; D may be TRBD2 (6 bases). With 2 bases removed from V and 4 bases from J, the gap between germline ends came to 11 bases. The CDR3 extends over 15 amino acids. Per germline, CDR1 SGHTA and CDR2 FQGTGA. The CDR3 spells CASSLVGGLTGELFF. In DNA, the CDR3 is TGTGCCAGCAGCTTAGTCGGGGGACTCACCGGGGAGCTGTTTTTT.

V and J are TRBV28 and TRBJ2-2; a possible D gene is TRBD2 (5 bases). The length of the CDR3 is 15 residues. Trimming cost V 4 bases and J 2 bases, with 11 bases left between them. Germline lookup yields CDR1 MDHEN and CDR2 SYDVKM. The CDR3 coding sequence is TGTGCCAGCAGTTACCTCGGGGATAACACCGGGGAGCTGTTTTTT. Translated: CASSYLGDNTGELFF.

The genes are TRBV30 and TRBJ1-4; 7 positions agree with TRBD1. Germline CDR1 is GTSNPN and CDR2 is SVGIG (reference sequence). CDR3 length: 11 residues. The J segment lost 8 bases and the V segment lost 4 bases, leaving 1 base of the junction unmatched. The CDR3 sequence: CAWTGGEKLFF. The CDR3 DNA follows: TGTGCCTGGACAGGGGGAGAAAAACTGTTTTTT.